Listed below are T cell receptor beta chains from one sample, sequenced in a study of radiotherapy plus CTLA-4 blockade in lung cancer. The repertoire was sequenced with immunoSEQ multiplex PCR; TCRdb's copy has only in-frame clones and lacks some. The sample includes approximately 82,000 clones, around 86% seen only once; the top ten take just over 14%. The sequenced sample was peripheral blood, obtained from a patient treated with radiotherapy plus ipilimumab. These receptors were collected from a human donor with non-small cell lung cancer that progressed on radiotherapy plus ipilimumab. Both conserved end residues are part of each CDR3. A D gene is named only where the DNA matches it firmly. Part of the rows lack a size; the others show once, few, many or a class for expanded clones.

d_gene,j_gene,v_gene,abundance,CDR3aa,CDR3nt
NA,TRBJ2-2,TRBV28,few,CASSLSRSGGANTGELFF,TGTGCCAGCAGTTTATCCCGTAGTGGAGGGGCGAACACCGGGGAGCTGTTTTTT
NA,TRBJ1-2,TRBV18,few,CASSPYGVGIIDYGYTF,TGTGCCAGCTCACCCTACGGGGTGGGTATCATAGACTATGGCTACACCTTC
NA,TRBJ1-5,TRBV27,NA,CASSLQPNQPQHF,TGTGCCAGCAGTTTACAACCTAATCAGCCCCAGCATTTT
TRBD1,TRBJ1-6,TRBV19,NA,CASMTGGSGSPLHF,TGTGCCAGCATGACAGGGGGCTCTGGTTCACCCCTCCACTTT
TRBD2,TRBJ2-7,TRBV6-6,once,CASSKTSGGQYEQYF,TGTGCCAGCAGTAAAACTAGCGGGGGCCAATACGAGCAGTACTTC
NA,TRBJ2-3,TRBV6-5,NA,CASRRPGGTDTQYF,TGTGCCAGCAGACGGCCCGGGGGCACAGATACGCAGTATTTT
NA,TRBJ1-1,TRBV29-1,NA,CSVGGDTEAFF,TGCAGCGTTGGGGGTGACACTGAAGCTTTCTTT
TRBD2,TRBJ2-7,TRBV6-1,NA,CASSPLAGGGEQYF,TGTGCCAGCAGTCCTCTAGCGGGAGGCGGCGAGCAGTACTTC
TRBD1,TRBJ1-4,TRBV19,NA,CASKDREREKLFF,TGTGCCAGTAAGGACAGGGAGCGCGAAAAACTGTTTTTT
NA,TRBJ1-5,TRBV6-6,NA,CASSYSMGISNQPQHF,TGTGCCAGCAGTTACTCGATGGGCATTAGCAATCAGCCCCAGCATTTT
TRBD2,TRBJ2-2,TRBV30,NA,CAWRKAGGPNTGELFF,TGTGCCTGGAGAAAAGCGGGAGGGCCAAACACCGGGGAGCTGTTTTTT
NA,TRBJ1-6,TRBV25-1,NA,CASSEDGHNLYNSPLHF,TGTGCCAGCAGTGAGGACGGCCATAACCTCTATAATTCACCCCTCCACTTT
NA,TRBJ1-4,TRBV19,NA,CASSIRQEGEKLFF,TGTGCCAGTAGTATAAGACAGGAGGGCGAAAAACTGTTTTTT
NA,TRBJ1-1,TRBV13,NA,CASSFMAEAFF,TGTGCCAGCAGCTTTATGGCTGAAGCTTTCTTT